Below, 28 T cell receptor beta chains from the same sample are listed, as sequenced in a study of CD8 T cells in Susac syndrome. Random hexamers primed reverse transcription of roughly 0.5 to 1 ug RNA. Using its own MiXCR run on the immunoSEQ multiplex PCR reads, TCRdb lists one record per CDR3 protein. The table records 200,000 to 300,000 distinct CDR3 sequences, around 96% of them present only once. Sequenced input: CD4+ T cells from PBMCs. Receptors originate from a human donor with Susac syndrome.

The chain links TRBV3-1 to TRBJ2-1; TRBD1 is a possible D gene (5 bases). This CDR3 contains 19 residues. Germline V gene lookup returns CDR1 LGHDT and CDR2 YNNKEL (reference sequence). V shed 1 base and J shed 1 base, with 20 bases lying between them. The CDR3 loop reads CASSQGHYRGGKSYNEQFF. Written as DNA, the CDR3 is TGTGCCAGCAGCCAAGGCCACTATAGGGGTGGGAAGTCCTACAATGAGCAGTTCTTC.

The chain joins TRBV20-1 to TRBJ1-1; D is undetermined. Trimming removed 6 bases at V and 0 bases at J, with 8 bases between. CDR3 length equals 12 residues. CDR1 and CDR2 from the germline V gene are DFQATT and SNEGSKA (reference sequence). The CDR3 nucleotides are TGCAGTGCAAACAGTTTGAACACTGAAGCTTTCTTT. Amino acids: CSANSLNTEAFF.

The chain is built from TRBV12-3 or TRBV12-4 and TRBJ1-1, with 11 bases matching TRBD1. CDR3 length: 16 residues. V shed 5 bases, J shed 5 bases, and the junction held 10 bases outside the gene matches. The CDR3 DNA is TGTGCCAGCAGTCCTGGACAGGGGGCGGTAGGAACTGAAGCTTTCTTT. Translating gives CASSPGQGAVGTEAFF.

The gene calls are TRBV3-1 and TRBJ2-7; no reliable D call. The CDR3 sequence is 15 residues long. Trimming removed 6 bases from V and 2 bases from J, with 17 bases in between. Germline CDR1 is LGHDT and CDR2 is YNNKEL (reference sequence). The CDR3 reads CASRRASIETYEQYF. The DNA for the CDR3 is TGTGCCAGCAGACGCGCTAGTATCGAGACCTACGAGCAGTACTTC.

In its sample, this clonotype was seen once. V and J are TRBV6-5 and TRBJ1-4; no firm D call. Germline V gene data show CDR1 as MNHEY and CDR2 as SVGAGI. The germline V and J ends were trimmed by 6 bases and 7 bases, with 12 bases remaining between them. The CDR3 has 13 amino acids. The CDR3 DNA reads TGTGCCAGCAGCCGGCGTGGGATTGAAAAACTGTTTTTT. As protein: CASSRRGIEKLFF.

J is TRBJ2-3 and V is TRBV9, with D uncertain. V shed 4 bases and J shed 6 bases, with 15 bases lying between them. The length of the CDR3 is 14 residues. Per the germline V gene, CDR1 is SGDLS and CDR2 is YYNGEE. CDR3 DNA sequence: TGTGCCAGCAGCAACAGCCACCGTTTGGATACGCAGTATTTT. Translating gives CASSNSHRLDTQYF.

CDR3 DNA: TGTGCCAGCAGTGACTCGGGGACAGGGAGCACAGATACGCAGTATTTT. Its translation is CASSDSGTGSTDTQYF. The chain carries TRBV6-4 and TRBJ2-3, with 9 bases aligning to TRBD1. CDR1 is MRHNA and CDR2 is SNTAGT in the germline V gene. This CDR3 spans 16 amino acids. The V gene end was trimmed by 0 bases and the J gene end by 0 bases; junction bases not matched to a gene: 1.

This sequence joins TRBV19 and TRBJ1-5; D is ambiguous. CDR3 length: 14 amino acids. The V gene lost 4 bases and the J gene lost 5 bases, with 12 bases spanning the gap. The germline gives CDR1 LNHDA, CDR2 SQIVND (reference sequence). Here the CDR3 DNA reads TGTGCCAGTAGTAGTCAGGCCTCCGATCAGCCCCAGCATTTT. Amino acid sequence: CASSSQASDQPQHF.

The CDR3 DNA follows: TGTGCCAGCACCCCTGGGGGGAACACTGAAGCTTTCTTT. This gives the protein CASTPGGNTEAFF. V gene TRBV7-9 combines with J gene TRBJ1-1; tentative D call: TRBD1 (5 bases). There are 13 residues in the CDR3. Germline V gene sequence: CDR1 SEHNR, CDR2 FQNEAQ (reference sequence). V gave up 7 bases and J gave up 1 base, with 10 bases separating them. The variable domain in full, completed from reference TRBV7-9 and TRBJ1-1, reads DTGVSQNPRHKITKRGQNVTFRCDPISEHNRLYWYRQTLGQGPEFLTYFQNEAQLEKSRLLSDRFSAERPKGSFSTLEIQRTEQGDSAMYLCASTPGGNTEAFFGQGTRLTVV.

A few counts support this clonotype. The J gene is TRBJ1-5, the V gene TRBV7-6, with D tentatively TRBD1 (5 bases). V lost 1 base, J lost 3 bases, and 7 bases lay in between. CDR1 and CDR2 from the germline V gene are SGHVS and FNYEAQ. The CDR3 extends over 14 amino acids. The CDR3 protein is CASSLGGLNQPQHF. In DNA form, the CDR3 reads TGTGCCAGCAGCTTAGGGGGCCTCAATCAGCCCCAGCATTTT.

This chain joins TRBV30 and TRBJ1-2, with D hard to call. This CDR3 is 15 amino acids long. CDR1 is GTSNPN and CDR2 is SVGIG in the germline V gene (reference sequence). V was shortened by 0 bases and J by 2 bases, with 13 bases between the two germline ends. This CDR3 is CAWSVSHRLNYGYTF. DNA of the CDR3: TGTGCCTGGAGTGTCAGCCACCGTCTAAACTATGGCTACACCTTC.

V is TRBV30 and J is TRBJ1-3; no clear D. In germline, CDR1 is GTSNPN, CDR2 SVGIG (reference sequence). V was shortened by 3 bases and J by 2 bases, with 8 bases between the two germline ends. CDR3 length equals 13 residues. The CDR3 DNA sequence: TGTGCCTGGAGAGTAACAGCTGGAAACACCATATATTTT. Translation: CAWRVTAGNTIYF.

V gene TRBV29-1 combines with J gene TRBJ2-5; TRBD2 is a possible D gene (6 bases). Germline V gives CDR1 SQVTM, CDR2 ANQGSEA. The CDR3 is 15 residues long. Trimming removed 6 bases at V and 4 bases at J, with 21 bases between. For the CDR3, the DNA is TGCAGCGTGGAAAGACTAGGAACGCGGGGAGAGACCCAGTACTTC. It codes for CSVERLGTRGETQYF.

J is TRBJ2-7 and V is TRBV6-5; D might be TRBD2 (5 bases). V lost 2 bases and J 5 bases, leaving 13 bases between the germline ends. The germline V gene has CDR1 MNHEY and CDR2 SVGAGI. The CDR3 sequence is 14 residues long. The CDR3 loop is CASSYREPDDEQYF. CDR3 DNA: TGTGCCAGCAGTTACAGGGAGCCAGACGACGAGCAGTACTTC.

This clonotype was picked up one time. This chain uses TRBV3-1 with TRBJ2-3; TRBD2 aligns across 8 bases. The length of the CDR3 is 17 residues. The junction had 10 bases not matched to a gene; V was cut back by 3 bases and J by 2 bases. Germline V gene sequence: CDR1 LGHDT, CDR2 YNNKEL (reference sequence). The DNA for the CDR3 is TGTGCCAGCAGCCACAAAGGGAGACTAGCGAACACAGATACGCAGTATTTT. Its protein product is CASSHKGRLANTDTQYF.

The chain couples TRBV7-8 to TRBJ1-3; D gene unclear. In germline, CDR1 is SGHVS, CDR2 FQNEAQ. With 1 base removed from V and 3 bases from J, the gap between germline ends came to 10 bases. The CDR3 loop spans 15 amino acids. The CDR3 here is CASSLVRTGGNTIYF. As DNA, the CDR3 is TGTGCCAGCAGCTTAGTGCGAACCGGTGGAAACACCATATATTTT. The whole variable domain, filled in from reference TRBV7-8 and TRBJ1-3, reads GAGVSQSPRYKVAKRGQDVALRCDPISGHVSLFWYQQALGQGPEFLTYFQNEAQLDKSGLPSDRFFAERPEGSVSTLKIQRTQQEDSAVYLCASSLVRTGGNTIYFGEGSWLTVV.

The chain carries TRBV3-1 and TRBJ2-7; 7 nucleotides line up with TRBD2. The CDR3 extends over 12 amino acids. Trimming removed 3 bases from V and 11 bases from J; junction bases left unmatched: 7. CDR1 and CDR2 from the germline V gene are LGHDT and YNNKEL (reference sequence). CDR3 amino acids: CASSHRSGKEYF. The CDR3 DNA is TGTGCCAGCAGCCATAGGAGCGGGAAGGAGTACTTC.

The chain uses TRBV11-2 and TRBJ1-1; D gene ambiguous. The CDR3 is 13 amino acids. The V end was cut by 3 bases, the J end by 7 bases, with 12 bases between. CDR1 is SGHAT, CDR2 FQNNGV, per germline. CDR3 in DNA: TGTGCCAGCAGCTTTTGGAACGGCCGTGAAGCTTTCTTT. Its translation is CASSFWNGREAFF.

V is TRBV5-6 and J is TRBJ1-1; D may be TRBD1 (6 bases). Germline V gene data show CDR1 as SGHDT and CDR2 as YYEEEE. The CDR3 consists of 15 residues. Trimming cost V 0 bases and J 3 bases, with 12 bases left between them. The CDR3 DNA sequence: TGTGCCAGCAGCTTGGTTGGGGGGGCCGACACTGAAGCTTTCTTT. Residues: CASSLVGGADTEAFF. The whole variable domain, remainder taken from reference TRBV5-6 and TRBJ1-1, is DAGVTQSPTHLIKTRGQQVTLRCSPKSGHDTVSWYQQALGQGPQFIFQYYEEEERQRGNFPDRFSGHQFPNYSSELNVNALLLGDSALYLCASSLVGGADTEAFFGQGTRLTVV.

This chain links TRBV9 with TRBJ2-3; D call uncertain. Trimming cost V 3 bases and J 3 bases, with 14 bases left between them. The V gene's germline CDR1 is SGDLS and CDR2 YYNGEE. This CDR3 is built from 15 residues. The CDR3 nucleotides read TGTGCCAGCAGCGGACCGGGCCCTCAAACAGATACGCAGTATTTT. Amino acids: CASSGPGPQTDTQYF.

The chain combines TRBV5-4 with TRBJ2-2; perhaps TRBD2 as D (5 bases). The length of the CDR3 is 15 residues. Trimming stripped 3 bases from V and 3 bases from J, with 12 bases between. Germline V gene sequence: CDR1 SGHNT, CDR2 YYREEE (reference sequence). The CDR3 nucleotides read TGTGCCAGCAGCTCGAGGCGGGCGGACACCGGGGAGCTGTTTTTT. It codes for CASSSRRADTGELFF.

This chain joins TRBV10-2 and TRBJ1-2; D not resolved. Trimming pared 8 bases from V and 4 bases from J, leaving 14 bases between. The CDR3 spans 13 residues. Germline V gives CDR1 WSHSY, CDR2 SAAADI. The CDR3 reads CASGREYGYGYTF. In DNA, the CDR3 is TGCGCCAGCGGGAGGGAATACGGCTATGGCTACACCTTC.

The chain uses TRBV7-9 and TRBJ1-2, with 7 bases identical to TRBD1. This CDR3 has 14 residues. Germline-derived CDR1 and CDR2 are SEHNR and FQNEAQ (reference sequence). The V segment lost 5 bases and the J segment 3 bases; nucleotides outside the gene matches: 6. The CDR3 spells CASSRTGTDYGYTF. The CDR3 DNA reads TGTGCCAGCAGCCGTACCGGGACAGACTATGGCTACACCTTC.

This clonotype has only one observation. The chain carries TRBV29-1 and TRBJ1-3; TRBD1 matches 8 bases. The CDR3 runs 13 residues. Germline CDR1 SQVTM, CDR2 ANQGSEA. The ends lost 7 bases at V and 2 bases at J; junction bases unmatched: 4. The CDR3 coding sequence is TGCAGCGCCGGACAGGGCGCTGGAAACACCATATATTTT. It translates to CSAGQGAGNTIYF.

This chain links TRBV9 with TRBJ1-3; D remains unclear. The CDR3 is 14 amino acids. Germline CDR1 is SGDLS and CDR2 is YYNGEE. V lost 2 bases and J 1 base, leaving 7 bases between the germline ends. The CDR3 spells CASSVAGSGNTIYF. Here the CDR3 DNA reads TGTGCCAGCAGCGTGGCGGGTTCTGGAAACACCATATATTTT.

The rearrangement uses TRBV4-2 and TRBJ2-7, with 10 bases that match TRBD1. CDR3 length: 15 amino acids. Germline V CDR1 and CDR2: LGHNA, YNFKEQ. The J segment lost 6 bases and the V segment lost 1 base, leaving 6 bases of the junction unmatched. The CDR3 is CASSQVGTGVGEQYF. CDR3 nucleotides: TGTGCCAGCAGCCAAGTCGGGACAGGGGTCGGCGAGCAGTACTTC.

The chain employs TRBV5-4 and TRBJ2-6; D gene ambiguous. The germline V gene encodes CDR1 SGHNT and CDR2 YYREEE (reference sequence). Trimming took 3 bases from V and 5 from J, leaving 9 bases between them. The CDR3 contains 14 residues. The CDR3 sequence is CASSSPGRANVLTF. The CDR3 nucleotides read TGTGCCAGCAGCTCTCCAGGAAGGGCCAACGTCCTGACTTTC.

The chain has TRBV5-1 and TRBJ2-1; 7 nucleotides agree with TRBD2. Germline trimming cut 4 bases from V and 9 bases from J; bases unmatched to any gene: 10. In germline, CDR1 is SGHRS, CDR2 YFSETQ. The CDR3 spans 14 residues. CDR3 residues: CASSLGTGGGEQFF. The CDR3 DNA follows: TGCGCCAGCAGCCTTGGGACGGGAGGTGGTGAGCAGTTCTTC.